The 8 T cell receptor beta chains below come from one sample, sequenced in a study of neoadjuvant anti-PD-1 for oral cavity cancer. Sequencing was performed with immunoSEQ multiplex PCR; in TCRdb, only in-frame clones are kept and a portion is missing. In the table there are about 20,000 clones, under 75% of which are singletons. The sequencing used PBMCs, collected before nivolumab (anti-PD-1) treatment. These receptors were taken from a person between 40 and 85 years old with oral cavity squamous cell carcinoma.

The table lists this clone with a few counts. The J gene is TRBJ2-7, the V gene TRBV19, with unresolved D. V lost 6 bases and J lost 0, with 15 bases in between. CDR1 and CDR2 from the germline V gene are LNHDA and SQIVND (reference sequence). The CDR3 has 15 residues. The CDR3 DNA is TGTGCCAGTAGCCTAAGCGTCCGGAGCTCCTACGAGCAGTACTTC. This translates into CASSLSVRSSYEQYF.

The V call is TRBV6-1, the J call TRBJ2-1; no firm D call. The CDR3 extends over 11 amino acids. V lost 2 bases to trimming and J lost 15 bases, with 11 bases between them. Germline lookup yields CDR1 MNHNS and CDR2 SASEGT. Here the CDR3 reads CASSEKTSRFF. CDR3 sequence (DNA): TGTGCCAGCAGTGAAAAAACTTCCCGGTTCTTC.

CDR3 in amino acids: CASSLLGRANYGYTF. As DNA, the CDR3 is TGTGCCAGCAGTTTATTGGGTCGAGCTAACTATGGCTACACCTTC. This chain joins TRBV27 and TRBJ1-2; D call uncertain. This CDR3 contains 15 residues. V was trimmed by 1 base and J by 0 bases, leaving 9 bases between them. Looked up from germline, CDR1 is MNHEY and CDR2 is SMNVEV (reference sequence).

In DNA form, the CDR3 reads TGTGCCAGCAGCTCCGGCCCGGTTACCGGGGAGCTGTTTTTT. Its protein is CASSSGPVTGELFF. The chain joins TRBV7-3 to TRBJ2-2; no clear D. CDR1 is SGHTA and CDR2 is FQGTGA in the germline V gene. This CDR3 contains 14 residues. V lost 4 bases and J lost 5, with 11 bases in between.

This clone was seen once. This chain uses TRBV5-4 with TRBJ2-1, with D perhaps TRBD1 or TRBD2 (5 bases each). CDR1 SGHNT and CDR2 YYREEE come from the germline V gene (reference sequence). Trimming took 4 bases from V and 10 from J, leaving 21 bases between them. The CDR3 has 15 residues. The DNA for the CDR3 is TGTGCCAGCAGCGTCGGTGGGACCAAAATTAAGGAGCAGTTCTTC. This gives the protein CASSVGGTKIKEQFF.

The chain uses TRBV7-9 and TRBJ1-4, with 7 bases that match TRBD1. The CDR3 sequence is 14 residues long. Trimming removed 5 bases from V and 5 bases from J; junction bases left unmatched: 5. Germline loops: CDR1 SEHNR, CDR2 FQNEAQ (reference sequence). The CDR3, as DNA: TGTGCCAGCAGCCCCCGGACAGGAAATGAAAAACTGTTTTTT. Encoded protein: CASSPRTGNEKLFF.

The rearrangement uses TRBV5-1 and TRBJ2-2; D may be TRBD1 or TRBD2 (5 bases each). Germline V gene sequence: CDR1 SGHRS, CDR2 YFSETQ. Trimming shortened V by 1 base and J by 5 bases, and 15 bases separated the two germline ends. The CDR3 is 16 amino acids. CDR3 sequence: CASSLIGGGRTGELFF. CDR3 coding DNA: TGCGCCAGCAGCTTGATTGGTGGGGGTCGGACCGGGGAGCTGTTTTTT.

The rearrangement uses TRBV7-3 and TRBJ2-1, with 8 bases fitting TRBD2. V lost 0 bases and J lost 2; bases outside the gene matches: 6. The length of the CDR3 is 17 residues. Germline V lookup: CDR1 SGHTA, CDR2 FQGTGA. CDR3 protein: CASSLTDREGTYNEQFF. The CDR3 coding sequence is TGTGCCAGCAGCTTAACGGATCGGGAGGGGACCTACAATGAGCAGTTCTTC.